A single sample gave rise to the 12 T cell receptor beta chains below, sequenced in a study of beta chain features in type 1 diabetes. Findings of the study overall: Type 1 diabetes patients had moderately but significantly shorter TCRB CDR3s in all four CD4+ subsets.

Their antigens are not known. Every bit of the isolated RNA underwent reverse transcription, so sequencing read expressed TCRB transcripts. Clones were sequenced by immunoSEQ multiplex PCR, and TCRdb holds only the in-frame ones, with some missing. The data show around 170,000 clones, roughly 9% seen once. Sequencing was done on a sample of central memory CD4+ T cells from blood. The receptor set was obtained from a woman aged 25-40 years with type 1 diabetes.

The sample holds a few counts of this clone. This chain uses TRBV9 with TRBJ1-2, with 9 bases lining up with TRBD1. Per the germline V gene, CDR1 is SGDLS and CDR2 is YYNGEE. The CDR3 is made up of 14 amino acids. With V trimmed by 4 bases and J by 7 bases, 8 bases remained unmatched. CDR3 residues: CASSPRQGVIGYTF. The CDR3 nucleotides read TGTGCCAGCAGCCCCCGACAGGGGGTGATTGGCTACACCTTC.

The chain couples TRBV27 to TRBJ2-3; 10 bases agree with TRBD2. Germline CDR1 reads MNHEY; CDR2 reads SMNVEV (reference sequence). The CDR3 sequence is 15 residues long. V shed 6 bases, J shed 1 base, and the junction held 4 bases outside the gene matches. The CDR3 sequence is CASRPSGSGTDTQYF. In nucleotides, the CDR3 is TGTGCCAGCAGGCCTAGCGGGAGTGGCACAGATACGCAGTATTTT.

This clone was counted a few times. V gene TRBV5-1 combines with J gene TRBJ2-3, with a tentative D call TRBD1 (6 bases). Trimming removed 3 bases from V and 1 base from J, with 12 bases in between. There are 15 residues in the CDR3. Germline CDR1 reads SGHRS; CDR2 reads YFSETQ. The chain's CDR3 is CASSSPGVGTDTQYF. CDR3 DNA sequence: TGCGCCAGCAGCTCCCCAGGGGTAGGCACAGATACGCAGTATTTT. Variable domain in full (rest from reference TRBV5-1 and TRBJ2-3): KAGVTQTPRYLIKTRGQQVTLSCSPISGHRSVSWYQQTPGQGLQFLFEYFSETQRNKGNFPGRFSGRQFSNSRSEMNVSTLELGDSALYLCASSSPGVGTDTQYFGPGTRLTVL.

The chain is built from TRBV30 and TRBJ2-3; D gene unclear. Germline lookup yields CDR1 GTSNPN and CDR2 SVGIG (reference sequence). The CDR3 runs to 13 residues. Trimming removed 1 base at V and 1 base at J, with 6 bases between. The CDR3 DNA is TGTGCCTGGAGTGCCGTTGGCACAGATACGCAGTATTTT. This sequence encodes CAWSAVGTDTQYF. Filled out from reference TRBV30 and TRBJ2-3, the complete variable domain reads SQTIHQWPATLVQPVGSPLSLECTVEGTSNPNLYWYRQAAGRGLQLLFYSVGIGQISSEVPQNLSASRPQDRQFILSSKKLLLSDSGFYLCAWSAVGTDTQYFGPGTRLTVL.

The genes are TRBV9 and TRBJ1-1, with D possibly matching TRBD1 (6 bases). The CDR3 loop spans 14 amino acids. Germline CDR1 is SGDLS and CDR2 is YYNGEE. The germline V and J ends were trimmed by 4 bases and 1 base, with 11 bases remaining between them. CDR3 coding DNA: TGTGCCAGCAGCCTCCTGACAGGGAACACTGAAGCTTTCTTT. Encoded protein: CASSLLTGNTEAFF.

This chain joins TRBV28 and TRBJ1-4; D uncertain. Germline V gives CDR1 MDHEN, CDR2 SYDVKM. CDR3 length: 13 residues. Trimming shortened V by 6 bases and J by 10 bases, and 15 bases separated the two germline ends. CDR3 nucleotide sequence: TGTGCCAGCAGCATTATCGGGTATGGAAAACTGTTTTTT. This sequence encodes CASSIIGYGKLFF.

There are a few counts of this clone. V and J are TRBV2 and TRBJ1-4; tentatively, D is TRBD1 (5 bases). The CDR3 has 14 residues. V was cut by 3 bases and J by 7 bases, with 12 bases left in between. Looked up from germline, CDR1 is SNHLY and CDR2 is FYNNEI. The CDR3 coding sequence is TGTGCCAGCAGTGATCCGGGCGGGGCTGAAAAACTGTTTTTT. Translated: CASSDPGGAEKLFF.

A few counts support this clone. The chain employs TRBV5-6 and TRBJ2-1; D not certain. From germline, CDR1 is SGHDT and CDR2 YYEEEE. V was clipped by 1 base and J by 9 bases, with 5 bases between them. This CDR3 is built from 11 residues. The CDR3 loop is CASSLMSEQFF. The CDR3 DNA is TGTGCCAGCAGCTTGATGAGTGAGCAGTTCTTC.

This clone was seen a few times. This chain links TRBV18 with TRBJ1-4; TRBD1 is a possible D gene (5 bases). Germline V gene data show CDR1 as KGHSH and CDR2 as LQKENI. Trimming removed 5 bases from V and 11 bases from J, with 15 bases in between. This CDR3 contains 13 residues. CDR3: CASSVGTGDKLFF. Written as DNA, the CDR3 is TGTGCCAGCTCAGTAGGAACGGGGGACAAACTGTTTTTT.

A few counts support this clone. The gene calls are TRBV5-1 and TRBJ2-5, with D possibly being TRBD2 (5 bases). The CDR3 extends over 15 amino acids. CDR1 is SGHRS and CDR2 is YFSETQ in the germline V gene. The V gene lost 1 base and the J gene lost 5 bases, with 15 bases spanning the gap. The CDR3 loop reads CASSLMSGVAETQYF. For the CDR3, the DNA is TGCGCCAGCAGCTTGATGTCGGGCGTAGCGGAGACCCAGTACTTC.

The chain recombines TRBV28 with TRBJ1-2; no definite D call. Germline lookup yields CDR1 MDHEN and CDR2 SYDVKM. There are 14 residues in the CDR3. Trimming stripped 7 bases from V and 1 base from J, with 13 bases between. The CDR3 protein is CASTPQFDNYGYTF. CDR3 coding DNA: TGTGCCAGCACCCCTCAGTTTGATAACTATGGCTACACCTTC.

This clone was recorded a few times. The V call is TRBV4-2, the J call TRBJ2-7; maybe TRBD2 (5 bases). This CDR3 region has 16 residues. Germline CDR1 LGHNA, CDR2 YNFKEQ. Trimming took off 3 bases at V and 0 bases at J, with 15 bases between the two ends. The CDR3 nucleotides read TGTGCCAGCAGCCATCCCTCAGTGGGGAGCTCCTACGAGCAGTACTTC. This sequence encodes CASSHPSVGSSYEQYF.